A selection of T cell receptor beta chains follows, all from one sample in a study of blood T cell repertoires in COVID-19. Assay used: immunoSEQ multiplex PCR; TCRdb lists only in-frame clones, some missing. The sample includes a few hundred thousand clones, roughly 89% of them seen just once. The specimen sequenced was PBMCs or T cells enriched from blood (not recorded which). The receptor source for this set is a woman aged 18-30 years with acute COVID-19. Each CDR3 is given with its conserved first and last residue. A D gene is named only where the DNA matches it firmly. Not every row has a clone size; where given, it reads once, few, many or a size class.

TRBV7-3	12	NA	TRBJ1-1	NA	TGTGCCAGCAGCTTAAGTCGGGGTGAAGCTTTCTTT	CASSLSRGEAFF
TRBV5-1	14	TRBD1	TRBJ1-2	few	TGCGCCAGCAGCTTTCAGGGGGTAGACTATGGCTACACCTTC	CASSFQGVDYGYTF
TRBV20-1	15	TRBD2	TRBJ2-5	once	TGCAGTGCTAGTCCGTGGGGCGGGAGTATGGAGACCCAGTACTTC	CSASPWGGSMETQYF
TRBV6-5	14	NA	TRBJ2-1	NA	TGTGCCAGCAGCGGGACTCTCAGTTACAATGAGCAGTTCTTC	CASSGTLSYNEQFF
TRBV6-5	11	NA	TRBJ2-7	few	TGTGCCAGCTGGGGAGCCCTCGAGCAGTACTTC	CASWGALEQYF
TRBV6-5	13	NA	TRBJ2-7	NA	TGTGCCAGCGACGATGGGGCGGGATTGGAGCAGTACTTC	CASDDGAGLEQYF
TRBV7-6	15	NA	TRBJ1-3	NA	TGTGCCAGCAGCCGACCAGGGAGCGGGGGAAACACCATATATTTT	CASSRPGSGGNTIYF
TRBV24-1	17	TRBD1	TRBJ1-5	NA	TGTGCCACCAGTGATCCGCGACAGGGAAAAGTGGATCAGCCCCAGCATTTT	CATSDPRQGKVDQPQHF
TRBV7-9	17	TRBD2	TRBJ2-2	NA	TGTGCCAGCAGCTTCGGACTAGCGGGGGGGAACACCGGGGAGCTGTTTTTT	CASSFGLAGGNTGELFF
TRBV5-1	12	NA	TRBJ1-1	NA	TGCGCCAGCAGCTGGGATGGACAGGAAGCTTTCTTT	CASSWDGQEAFF
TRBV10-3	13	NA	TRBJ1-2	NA	TGTGCCATCAGTGATGAGGGAACGGGTGGCTACACCTTC	CAISDEGTGGYTF
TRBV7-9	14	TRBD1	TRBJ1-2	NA	TGTGCCAGCAGCTCCTCGGACAGGACCTATGGCTACACCTTC	CASSSSDRTYGYTF
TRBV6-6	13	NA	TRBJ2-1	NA	TGTGCCAGCAGTTACACTAACTACAATGAGCAGTTCTTC	CASSYTNYNEQFF
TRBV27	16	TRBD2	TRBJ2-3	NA	TGTGCCAGCAGTTTAGGTAGCGGGACACCGTTAGATACGCAGTATTTT	CASSLGSGTPLDTQYF
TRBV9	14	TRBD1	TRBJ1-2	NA	TGTGCCAGCAGCGTGACAGGGAAAGACTATGGCTACACCTTC	CASSVTGKDYGYTF
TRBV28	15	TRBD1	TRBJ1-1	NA	TGTGCCAGCAGTTTATTACCAGGGGGGAACACTGAAGCTTTCTTT	CASSLLPGGNTEAFF
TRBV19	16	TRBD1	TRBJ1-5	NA	TGTGCCACCATGTTACTCGGGACAGGGGAGAGGCAGCCCCAGCATTTT	CATMLLGTGERQPQHF
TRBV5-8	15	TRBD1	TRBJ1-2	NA	TGTGCCAGCAGCTTGGCCGGGACAGGGGGCTATGGCTACACCTTC	CASSLAGTGGYGYTF
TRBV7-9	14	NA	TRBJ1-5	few	TGTGCCAGCAGCTTGGGTCAGGGAGGACAGCCCCAGCATTTT	CASSLGQGGQPQHF
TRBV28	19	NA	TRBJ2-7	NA	TGTGCCAGCAGTTTTCGACTGCGGGCACTCATGGGAAGCTCCTACGAGCAGTACTTC	CASSFRLRALMGSSYEQYF
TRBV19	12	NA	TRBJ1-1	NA	TGTGCCAGTACCCCAGGTAACACTGAAGCTTTCTTT	CASTPGNTEAFF
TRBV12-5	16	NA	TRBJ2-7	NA	TGTGCTAGTGGTTTGGTGTTGGGGGCGGACGGGTACGAGCAGTACTTC	CASGLVLGADGYEQYF
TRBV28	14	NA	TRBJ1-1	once	TGTGCCAGCAGTCCATACTCAGGGGCCACTGAAGCTTTCTTT	CASSPYSGATEAFF